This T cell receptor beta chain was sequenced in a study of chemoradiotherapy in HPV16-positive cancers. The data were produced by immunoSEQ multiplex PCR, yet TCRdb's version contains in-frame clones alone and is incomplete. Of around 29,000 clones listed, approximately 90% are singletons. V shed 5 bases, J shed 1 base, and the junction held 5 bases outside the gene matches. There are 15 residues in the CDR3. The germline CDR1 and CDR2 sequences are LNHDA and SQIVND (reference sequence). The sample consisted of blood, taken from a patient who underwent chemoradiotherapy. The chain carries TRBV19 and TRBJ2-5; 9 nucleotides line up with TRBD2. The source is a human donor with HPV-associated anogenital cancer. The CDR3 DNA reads TGTGCCAGTAGTTTGGGACTAGCTGTCCAAGAGACCCAGTACTTC. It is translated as CASSLGLAVQETQYF.